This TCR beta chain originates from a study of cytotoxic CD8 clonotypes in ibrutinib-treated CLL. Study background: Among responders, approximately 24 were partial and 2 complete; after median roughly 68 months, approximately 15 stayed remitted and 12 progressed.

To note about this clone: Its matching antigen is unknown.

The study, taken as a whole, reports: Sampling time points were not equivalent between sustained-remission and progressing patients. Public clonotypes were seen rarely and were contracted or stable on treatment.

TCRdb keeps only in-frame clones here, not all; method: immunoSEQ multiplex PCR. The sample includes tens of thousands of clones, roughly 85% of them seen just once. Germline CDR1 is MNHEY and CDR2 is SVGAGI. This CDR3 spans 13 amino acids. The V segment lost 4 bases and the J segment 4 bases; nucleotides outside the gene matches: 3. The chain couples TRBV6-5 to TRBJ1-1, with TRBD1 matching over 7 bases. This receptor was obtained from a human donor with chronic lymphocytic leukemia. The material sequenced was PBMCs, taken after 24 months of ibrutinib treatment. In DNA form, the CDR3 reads TGTGCCAGCAGTTCAGGGGGGAGCACTGAAGCTTTCTTT. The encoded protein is CASSSGGSTEAFF.